This TCR beta chain was sequenced during a study of blood T cells in healthy people across ages. Notes on the study in general: A roughly linear age-dependent decrease characterized TCR beta diversity per million T cells.

CDR3 length: 13 amino acids. Germline CDR1 reads ENHRY; CDR2 reads SYGVKD. Trimming left V 5 bases short and J 1 base short, with 6 bases between. A note on this clonotype: Its antigen is not identified.

A J-beta primer mix and a sample-barcoded 5' primer were used in a second PCR of roughly 7 to 12 cycles. One entry per CDR3 protein results from TCRdb running MiXCR on the 5' RACE reads. The profile shows around 1,500,000 distinct CDR3 sequences, around 42% of them singletons. The chain links TRBV10-3 to TRBJ1-3; D uncertain. The TCR originated in a woman aged 18-35 years in good health. Sequencing was performed on blood. CDR3 nucleotides: TGTGCCATCAGTTCGAATTCTGGAAACACCATATATTTT. This translates into CAISSNSGNTIYF.